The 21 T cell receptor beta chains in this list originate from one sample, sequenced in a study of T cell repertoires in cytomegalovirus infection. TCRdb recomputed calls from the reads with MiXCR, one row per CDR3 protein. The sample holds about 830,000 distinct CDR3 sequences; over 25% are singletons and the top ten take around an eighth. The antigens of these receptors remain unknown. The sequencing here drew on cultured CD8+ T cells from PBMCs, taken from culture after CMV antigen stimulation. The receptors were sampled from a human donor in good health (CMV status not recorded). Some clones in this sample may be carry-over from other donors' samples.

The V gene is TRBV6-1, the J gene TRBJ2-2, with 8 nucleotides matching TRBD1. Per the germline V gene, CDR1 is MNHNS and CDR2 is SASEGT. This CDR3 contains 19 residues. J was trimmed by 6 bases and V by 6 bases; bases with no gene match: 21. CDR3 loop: CASRLSGTGIISGSGELFF. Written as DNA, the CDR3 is TGTGCCAGCAGACTATCCGGGACAGGAATCATCAGTGGCTCCGGGGAGCTGTTTTTT.

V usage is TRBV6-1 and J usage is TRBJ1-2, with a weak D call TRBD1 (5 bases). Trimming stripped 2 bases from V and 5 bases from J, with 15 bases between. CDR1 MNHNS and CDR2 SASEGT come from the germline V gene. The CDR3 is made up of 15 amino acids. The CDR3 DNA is TGTGCCAGCAGTGAACTAGCAGGGAGCTATTATGGCTACACCTTC. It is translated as CASSELAGSYYGYTF.

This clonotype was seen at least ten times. The CDR3 region has the DNA TGTGCCAGCAGCTTCGAGGGTGGCGTAGAGACCCAGTACTTC. Protein: CASSFEGGVETQYF. V is TRBV7-6 and J is TRBJ2-5, with D possibly matching TRBD2 (5 bases). V was clipped by 3 bases and J by 4 bases, with 12 bases between them. The CDR3 consists of 14 residues. Germline V CDR1 and CDR2: SGHVS, FNYEAQ.

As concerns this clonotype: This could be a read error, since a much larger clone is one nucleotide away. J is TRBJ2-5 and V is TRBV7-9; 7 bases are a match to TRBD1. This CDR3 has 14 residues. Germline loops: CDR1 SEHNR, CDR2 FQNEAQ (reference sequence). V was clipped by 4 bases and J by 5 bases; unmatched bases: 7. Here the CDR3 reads CASSWGQFMETQYF. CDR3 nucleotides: TGTGCCAGCAGCTGGGGACAGTTTATGGAGACCCAGTACTTC. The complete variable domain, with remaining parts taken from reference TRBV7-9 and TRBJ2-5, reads DTGVSQNPRHKITKRGQNVTFRCDPISEHNRLYWYRQTLGQGPEFLTYFQNEAQLEKSRLLSDRFSAERPKGSFSTLEIQRTEQGDSAMYLCASSWGQFMETQYFGPGTRLLVL.

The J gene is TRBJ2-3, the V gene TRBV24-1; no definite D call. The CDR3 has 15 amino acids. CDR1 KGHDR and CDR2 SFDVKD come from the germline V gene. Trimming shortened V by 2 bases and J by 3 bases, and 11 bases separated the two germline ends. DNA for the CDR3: TGTGCCACCAGTGATTCGCGCGATAGAACAGATACGCAGTATTTT. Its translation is CATSDSRDRTDTQYF.

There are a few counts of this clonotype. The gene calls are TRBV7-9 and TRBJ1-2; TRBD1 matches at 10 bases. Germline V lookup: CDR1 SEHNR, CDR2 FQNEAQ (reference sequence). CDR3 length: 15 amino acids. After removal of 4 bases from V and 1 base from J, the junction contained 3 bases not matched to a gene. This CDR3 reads CASSSGTGVNYGYTF. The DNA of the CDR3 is TGTGCCAGCAGCTCCGGGACAGGGGTTAACTATGGCTACACCTTC.

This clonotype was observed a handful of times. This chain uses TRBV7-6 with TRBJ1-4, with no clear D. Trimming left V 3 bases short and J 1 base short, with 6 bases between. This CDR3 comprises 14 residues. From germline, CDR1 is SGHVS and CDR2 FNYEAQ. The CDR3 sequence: CASSFRGTNEKLFF. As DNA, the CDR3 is TGTGCCAGCAGCTTCAGAGGAACTAATGAAAAACTGTTTTTT.

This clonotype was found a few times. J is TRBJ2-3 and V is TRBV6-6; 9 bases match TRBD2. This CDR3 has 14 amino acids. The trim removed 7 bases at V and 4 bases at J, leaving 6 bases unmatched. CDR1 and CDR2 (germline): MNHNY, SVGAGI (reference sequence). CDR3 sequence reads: CASTIAGVADTQYF. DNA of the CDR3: TGTGCCAGCACCATAGCGGGGGTGGCAGATACGCAGTATTTT.

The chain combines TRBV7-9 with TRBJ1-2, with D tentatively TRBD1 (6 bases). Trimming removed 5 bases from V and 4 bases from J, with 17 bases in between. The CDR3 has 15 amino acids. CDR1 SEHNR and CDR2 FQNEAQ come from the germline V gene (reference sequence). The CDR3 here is CASSAAGAKGYGYTF. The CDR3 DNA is TGTGCCAGCAGCGCCGCAGGGGCCAAAGGCTATGGCTACACCTTC.

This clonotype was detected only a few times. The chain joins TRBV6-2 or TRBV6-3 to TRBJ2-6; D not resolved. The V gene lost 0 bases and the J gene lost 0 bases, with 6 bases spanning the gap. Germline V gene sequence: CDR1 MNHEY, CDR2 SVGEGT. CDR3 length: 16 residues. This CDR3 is CASSYSKVSGANVLTF. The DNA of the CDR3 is TGTGCCAGCAGTTACTCGAAGGTCTCTGGGGCCAACGTCCTGACTTTC.

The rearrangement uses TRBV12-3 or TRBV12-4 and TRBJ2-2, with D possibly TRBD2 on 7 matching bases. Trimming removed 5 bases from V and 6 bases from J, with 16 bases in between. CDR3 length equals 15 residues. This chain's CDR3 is CASSPGWRGPGELFF. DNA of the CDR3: TGTGCCAGCAGTCCCGGATGGCGGGGGCCCGGGGAGCTGTTTTTT.

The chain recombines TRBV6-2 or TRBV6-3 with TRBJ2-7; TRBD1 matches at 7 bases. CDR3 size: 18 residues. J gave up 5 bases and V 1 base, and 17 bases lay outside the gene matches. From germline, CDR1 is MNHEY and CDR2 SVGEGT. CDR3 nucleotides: TGTGCCAGCAGTTACTTTTCCCCTCGGACAGGAGGCAGGGACGAGCAGTACTTC. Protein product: CASSYFSPRTGGRDEQYF.

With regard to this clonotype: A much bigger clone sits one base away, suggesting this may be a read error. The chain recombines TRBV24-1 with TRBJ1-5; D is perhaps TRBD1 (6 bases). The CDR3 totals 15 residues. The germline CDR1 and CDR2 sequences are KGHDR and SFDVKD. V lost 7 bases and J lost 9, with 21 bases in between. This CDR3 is CATSPNRTALRPQHF. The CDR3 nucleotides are TGTGCCACCAGCCCTAATCGGACAGCCCTTCGGCCCCAGCATTTT.

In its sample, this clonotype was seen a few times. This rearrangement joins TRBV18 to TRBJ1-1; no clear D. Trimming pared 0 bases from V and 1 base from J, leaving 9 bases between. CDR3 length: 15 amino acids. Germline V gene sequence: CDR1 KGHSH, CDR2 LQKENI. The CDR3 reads CASSPPRQANTEAFF. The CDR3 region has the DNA TGTGCCAGCTCACCACCGAGGCAGGCGAACACTGAAGCTTTCTTT.

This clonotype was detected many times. In DNA, the CDR3 is TGTGCCAGCAGCTGGACAGGGGGCTCCTACGAGCAGTACTTC. As protein: CASSWTGGSYEQYF. The chain uses TRBV7-8 and TRBJ2-7, with TRBD1 identical over 10 bases. The germline V gene encodes CDR1 SGHVS and CDR2 FQNEAQ. The CDR3 extends over 14 amino acids. The ends lost 4 bases at V and 0 bases at J; junction bases unmatched: 0. Complete variable domain (other parts from reference TRBV7-8 and TRBJ2-7): GAGVSQSPRYKVAKRGQDVALRCDPISGHVSLFWYQQALGQGPEFLTYFQNEAQLDKSGLPSDRFFAERPEGSVSTLKIQRTQQEDSAVYLCASSWTGGSYEQYFGPGTRLTVT.

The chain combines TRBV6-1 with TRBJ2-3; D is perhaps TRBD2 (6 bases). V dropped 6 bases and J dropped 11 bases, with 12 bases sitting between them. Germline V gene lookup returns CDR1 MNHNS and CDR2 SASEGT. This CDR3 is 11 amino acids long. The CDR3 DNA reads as TGTGCCAGCAGCCCGGGACTTTTGCAGTATTTT. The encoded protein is CASSPGLLQYF.

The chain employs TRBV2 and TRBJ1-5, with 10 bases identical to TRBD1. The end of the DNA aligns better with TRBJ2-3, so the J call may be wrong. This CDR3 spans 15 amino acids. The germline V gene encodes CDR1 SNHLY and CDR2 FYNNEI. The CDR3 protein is CASSRDRGIYQPQYF. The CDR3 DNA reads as TGTGCCAGCAGCCGGGACAGGGGAATCTATCAGCCCCAGTATTTT.

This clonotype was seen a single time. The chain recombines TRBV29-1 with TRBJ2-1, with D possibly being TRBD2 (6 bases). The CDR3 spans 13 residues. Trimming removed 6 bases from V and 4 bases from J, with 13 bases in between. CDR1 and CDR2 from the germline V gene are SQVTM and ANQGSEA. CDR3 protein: CSVGDWTYNEQFF. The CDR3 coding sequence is TGCAGCGTCGGGGACTGGACGTACAATGAGCAGTTCTTC.

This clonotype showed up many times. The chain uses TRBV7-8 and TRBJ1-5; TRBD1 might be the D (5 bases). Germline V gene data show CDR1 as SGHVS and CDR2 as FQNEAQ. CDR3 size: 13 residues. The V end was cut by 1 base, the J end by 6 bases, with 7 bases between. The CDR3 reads CASSLDGGQPQHF. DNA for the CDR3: TGTGCCAGCAGCTTAGATGGGGGTCAGCCCCAGCATTTT. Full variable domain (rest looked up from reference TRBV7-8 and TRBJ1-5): GAGVSQSPRYKVAKRGQDVALRCDPISGHVSLFWYQQALGQGPEFLTYFQNEAQLDKSGLPSDRFFAERPEGSVSTLKIQRTQQEDSAVYLCASSLDGGQPQHFGDGTRLSIL.

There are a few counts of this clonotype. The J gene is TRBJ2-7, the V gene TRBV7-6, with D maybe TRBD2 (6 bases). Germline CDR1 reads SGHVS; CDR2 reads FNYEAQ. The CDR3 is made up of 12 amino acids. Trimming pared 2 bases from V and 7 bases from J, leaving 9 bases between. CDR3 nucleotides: TGTGCCAGCAGCTTAAACGGGACTGAGCAGTACGTC. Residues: CASSLNGTEQYV.

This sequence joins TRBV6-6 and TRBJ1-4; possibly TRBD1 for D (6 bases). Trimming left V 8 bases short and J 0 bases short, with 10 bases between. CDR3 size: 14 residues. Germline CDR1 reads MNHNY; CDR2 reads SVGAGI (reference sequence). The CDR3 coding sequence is TGTGCCAGCGTCCAGGGGTCAACTAATGAAAAACTGTTTTTT. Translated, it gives CASVQGSTNEKLFF.